The rows below give T cell receptor beta chains drawn from one sample of a study of cytomegalovirus exposure and HLA in healthy donors. Profiling relied on immunoSEQ multiplex PCR, and the TCRdb table lists in-frame clones only, not all of them. Here the sample spans 100,000 to 150,000 clones, approximately 10% being singletons. Sequencing was done on a sample of PBMCs. These receptors came from a woman aged 18-29 years in good health and CMV-seropositive. Each CDR3 is given with its conserved first and last residue. The D gene is left open where the match is weak. The listing skips clone size in some rows; elsewhere it reads once, few, many or a size class.

>NA|NA|TRBV4-2|TRBJ1-1
TGTGCCAGCAGCGCCAGTATTGGGCCAGGCACTGAAGCTTTCTTT
CASSASIGPGTEAFF
>TRBD2|NA|TRBV5-1|TRBJ2-7
TGCGCCACCACACTGGGAGGGGCAGTCGACGAGCAGTACTTC
CATTLGGAVDEQYF
>NA|NA|TRBV2|TRBJ1-5
TGTGCCAGCAAGCAGGGGTATAGCAATCAGCCCCAGCATTTT
CASKQGYSNQPQHF
>TRBD2|NA|TRBV20-1|TRBJ2-1
TGCAGTGCTTGGACTAGTGTTGAGCAGTTCTTC
CSAWTSVEQFF
>TRBD2|few|TRBV5-6|TRBJ2-2
TGTGCCAGCAGCACCAAGGCCGGACTAGCGGGAGGGCCCTGGGAGCTGTTTTTT
CASSTKAGLAGGPWELFF
>NA|few|TRBV29-1|TRBJ1-2
TGCAGCGTTGAAGCGGATGGCTACACCTTC
CSVEADGYTF
>NA|NA|TRBV4-1|TRBJ1-5
TGCGCCAGCAGCCAAGGGTCCACACCATATAGCAATCAGCCCCAGCATTTT
CASSQGSTPYSNQPQHF
>NA|few|TRBV7-7|TRBJ2-5
TGTGCTAGCAGCTTAGTTGAGGGAGAGACCCAGTACTTC
CASSLVEGETQYF
>TRBD1|NA|TRBV6-1|TRBJ1-5
TGTGCCAGCAGTGAGGGACAGGGCCATCAGCCCCAGCATTTT
CASSEGQGHQPQHF
>TRBD1|NA|TRBV19|TRBJ1-3
TGTGCCAGTAGTATAGCCTCAACAGGGGGAGCTGGAAACACCATATATTTT
CASSIASTGGAGNTIYF
>NA|NA|TRBV9|TRBJ1-2
TGTGCCAGCAGCGTAGACGGGGGGGACTATGGCTACACCTTC
CASSVDGGDYGYTF
>NA|few|TRBV28|TRBJ2-7
TGTGCCAGCAGGGGGGGAAGCTCCTACGAGCAGTACTTC
CASRGGSSYEQYF
>NA|few|TRBV5-1|TRBJ1-2
TGCGCCAGCAGCTTGATGGCGGAAAACTATGGCTACACCTTC
CASSLMAENYGYTF
>TRBD1|few|TRBV5-1|TRBJ1-2
TGCGCCAGCCGACCGGGACAGAAAGATGGCTACACCTTC
CASRPGQKDGYTF
>NA|few|TRBV28|TRBJ1-2
TGTGCCAGCACCCCGGCGGGTTATGATGGCTACACCTTC
CASTPAGYDGYTF
>NA|few|TRBV2|TRBJ2-3
TGTGCCAGCAGTGGGTGGGGGCTCACAGATACGCAGTATTTT
CASSGWGLTDTQYF
>TRBD1|many|TRBV2|TRBJ1-2
TGTGCCAGCAGTGAAACAGGGGGCTATGGCTACACCTTC
CASSETGGYGYTF
>NA|NA|TRBV19|TRBJ1-4
TGTGCCAGTAGTCTGGCTGCAACTAATGAAAAACTGTTTTTT
CASSLAATNEKLFF
>NA|few|TRBV18|TRBJ1-2
TGTGCCAGCTCACCAGGGGCAGCTACAGAATATGGCTACACCTTC
CASSPGAATEYGYTF
>NA|NA|TRBV28|TRBJ2-7
TGTGCCAGCAGCCCCAGGGTTCCCCACTACGAGCAGTACTTC
CASSPRVPHYEQYF
>TRBD2|NA|TRBV9|TRBJ2-3
TGTGCCAGCAGCGCGAGCGGGCGGGGGGATACGCAGTATTTT
CASSASGRGDTQYF
>TRBD1|few|TRBV6-6|TRBJ2-7
TGTGCCAGCAGTTACTCGTGGACAGGGACCTACGAGCAGTACTTC
CASSYSWTGTYEQYF
>NA|NA|TRBV7-9|TRBJ2-3
TGTGCCAGCAGCTTAGAGTCGGTCGGTGCTAGCACAGATACGCAGTATTTT
CASSLESVGASTDTQYF
>NA|few|TRBV6-1|TRBJ1-4
TGTGCCAGCAGGAGTGGAGGGAATTTTGAAAAACTGTTTTTT
CASRSGGNFEKLFF
>NA|few|TRBV25-1|TRBJ2-1
TGTGCCAGCAGTTCGCGGGAAGGTGACAATGAGCAGTTCTTC
CASSSREGDNEQFF
>NA|NA|TRBV18|TRBJ1-1
TGTGCCAGCTCACCCAACAGACCTAAGACGAACACTGAAGCTTTCTTT
CASSPNRPKTNTEAFF
>NA|NA|TRBV2|TRBJ1-5
TGTGCCAGCAGCAACGGACAACCGTATCAGCCCCAGCATTTT
CASSNGQPYQPQHF
>TRBD2|NA|TRBV6-5|TRBJ2-3
TGTGCCAGCAGCCCCCCCGGACTAGGAACGCAGTATTTT
CASSPPGLGTQYF
>NA|few|TRBV27|TRBJ1-5
TGTGCCAGCAGTTTATCGGGGGGGGGAGGCAATCAGCCCCAGCATTTT
CASSLSGGGGNQPQHF
>NA|few|TRBV7-8|TRBJ1-2
TGTGCCAGCAGCTTAGGACAGACGCCTTATGGCTACACCTTC
CASSLGQTPYGYTF
>NA|NA|TRBV6-6|TRBJ2-1
TGTGCCAGCATTTTATCCCCCGGGTCGAACAATGAGCAGTTCTTC
CASILSPGSNNEQFF
>NA|once|TRBV19|TRBJ2-7
TGTGCCAGTAGGACACAGGTGGGGGGAATGGGCGAGCAGTACTTC
CASRTQVGGMGEQYF
>NA|few|TRBV7-9|TRBJ1-1
TGTGCCAGCAGCTCAGCCCAAAAAGCTTTCTTT
CASSSAQKAFF
>TRBD2|NA|TRBV18|TRBJ2-7
TGTGCCAGCTCACCACTCGGGACTAGCGGCAGTGGGGAGCAGTACTTC
CASSPLGTSGSGEQYF
>NA|NA|TRBV5-4|TRBJ2-3
TGTGCCAGCAGCCGTCCGGAAGTCCCTAATAGCGTTACAGATACGCAGTATTTT
CASSRPEVPNSVTDTQYF
>NA|few|TRBV28|TRBJ2-3
TGTGCCAGCGGAAGCGGGTCCACAGATACGCAGTATTTT
CASGSGSTDTQYF
>NA|few|TRBV5-4|TRBJ2-3
TGTGCCAGCAGCTTGGGACAGACCACAGATACGCAGTATTTT
CASSLGQTTDTQYF
>TRBD1|NA|TRBV4-1|TRBJ2-3
TGCGCCAGCAGCCAAGATTGGCCAGGGGGCTTGTCAGATACGCAGTATTTT
CASSQDWPGGLSDTQYF
>NA|few|TRBV2|TRBJ1-2
TGTGCCAGCAGTGAAATCGGGGTTGGCTACACCTTC
CASSEIGVGYTF
>NA|few|TRBV7-7|TRBJ2-7
TGTGCTAGCAGCTCAGATGACGGAGACCAGTACTTC
CASSSDDGDQYF
>TRBD1|NA|TRBV5-1|TRBJ2-7
TGCGCCAGCAGCTTCACAACAGGGGGTTGGGAGCAGTACTTC
CASSFTTGGWEQYF
>TRBD2|many|TRBV27|TRBJ2-7
TGTGCCAGCAGTTTAATGGGGTGGGGGGGCGAGCAGTACTTC
CASSLMGWGGEQYF
>NA|NA|TRBV5-1|TRBJ2-7
TGCGCCAGCAGCTTGGGTCCGGGATCCTACGAGCAGTACTTC
CASSLGPGSYEQYF
>NA|few|TRBV28|TRBJ1-2
TGTGCCAGCAGTTTTAGGGGCGCCTATGGCTACACCTTC
CASSFRGAYGYTF
>NA|few|TRBV28|TRBJ2-7
TGTGCCAGCAGTTCAGTACTACTGGCTTACGAGCAGTACTTC
CASSSVLLAYEQYF
>NA|NA|TRBV27|TRBJ1-2
TGTGCCAGTGGGGTGGACAGCCGTGGCTACACCTTC
CASGVDSRGYTF
>TRBD1|few|TRBV14|TRBJ1-2
TGTGCCAGCAGCCTTTCGACAGGGAAGGATGGCTACACCTTC
CASSLSTGKDGYTF
>NA|NA|TRBV28|TRBJ1-4
TGTGCCAGCAGTTCCCAGGCAGAGCGGGAAAAACTGTTTTTT
CASSSQAEREKLFF
>NA|NA|TRBV7-6|TRBJ2-2
TGTGCCAGCAGCTTAGGGGCAGGGCCCGGGGAGCTGTTTTTT
CASSLGAGPGELFF
>TRBD1|NA|TRBV11-1|TRBJ2-7
TGTGCCAGCAGCTTGGACAGGGGTACCTACGAGCAGTACTTC
CASSLDRGTYEQYF